The 14 T cell receptor beta chains below come from one sample, sequenced in a study of T-cell memory formation after mild COVID-19. TCRdb re-called the 5' RACE reads with MiXCR, one entry per CDR3 protein. The sample includes roughly 150,000 distinct CDR3 sequences, around 15% of them seen just once. Sequenced: PBMCs or a T cell subset sorted from them (not recorded which). These receptors originate from an adult woman who had mild COVID-19 (a few samples of this study predate the infection). Cell type and time point are not known.

The V gene is TRBV5-6, the J gene TRBJ2-7, with D tentatively TRBD1 (7 bases). V shed 6 bases and J shed 6 bases, with 16 bases lying between them. CDR3 length: 13 residues. CDR1 and CDR2 from the germline V gene are SGHDT and YYEEEE. CDR3 sequence: CASTPRDSSEQYF. Written as DNA, the CDR3 is TGTGCCAGCACCCCGCGGGACAGCTCCGAGCAGTACTTC.

The J gene is TRBJ2-1, the V gene TRBV20-1, with D unresolved. V shed 6 bases and J shed 4 bases, with 10 bases lying between them. Germline V gene sequence: CDR1 DFQATT, CDR2 SNEGSKA (reference sequence). This CDR3 is 12 amino acids long. For the CDR3, the DNA is TGCAGTGCCATGACTGCTTACAATGAGCAGTTCTTC. Its protein product is CSAMTAYNEQFF.

The rearrangement uses TRBV6-1 and TRBJ2-1; D possibly matches TRBD1 or TRBD2 (5 bases each). Trimming stripped 7 bases from V and 0 bases from J, with 13 bases between. The CDR3 is made up of 15 amino acids. In germline, CDR1 is MNHNS, CDR2 SASEGT. The CDR3 loop is CASTLGTSSYNEQFF. CDR3 coding DNA: TGTGCCAGCACCTTGGGGACGAGCTCCTACAATGAGCAGTTCTTC.

This clonotype was seen a few times. This rearrangement joins TRBV11-2 to TRBJ2-1; possibly TRBD2 for D (7 bases). The CDR3 covers 16 residues. The germline CDR1 and CDR2 sequences are SGHAT and FQNNGV. V was pared by 1 base and J by 4 bases, with 14 bases between. The CDR3 DNA follows: TGTGCCAGCAGCTTAGCGGGGGGCAGGACGTACAATGAGCAGTTCTTC. Its protein product is CASSLAGGRTYNEQFF. The full variable domain, with the rest looked up from reference TRBV11-2 and TRBJ2-1, is EAGVAQSPRYKIIEKRQSVAFWCNPISGHATLYWYQQILGQGPKLLIQFQNNGVVDDSQLPKDRFSAERLKGVDSTLKIQPAKLEDSAVYLCASSLAGGRTYNEQFFGPGTRLTVL.

The rearrangement joins TRBV29-1 to TRBJ2-3; 10 bases are shared with TRBD2. The V segment lost 3 bases and the J segment 4 bases; nucleotides outside the gene matches: 10. CDR3 length: 16 amino acids. The germline gives CDR1 SQVTM, CDR2 ANQGSEA. CDR3 in amino acids: CSVEKPLAGDADTQYF. The CDR3 coding sequence is TGCAGCGTTGAGAAGCCCCTAGCGGGAGATGCAGATACGCAGTATTTT.

This clonotype was counted between two and nine times. V and J are TRBV11-2 and TRBJ1-4; D is perhaps TRBD1 (5 bases). The V gene lost 1 base and the J gene lost 2 bases, with 11 bases spanning the gap. The germline gives CDR1 SGHAT, CDR2 FQNNGV. The CDR3 consists of 16 residues. The CDR3 reads CASSLAYRPTNEKLFF. CDR3 bases: TGTGCCAGCAGCTTAGCCTACAGGCCTACTAATGAAAAACTGTTTTTT.

This clonotype was recorded a few times. This chain uses TRBV6-5 with TRBJ1-2; perhaps TRBD1 as D (5 bases). V was shortened by 5 bases and J by 3 bases, with 19 bases between the two germline ends. The CDR3 length is 16 residues. Per the germline V gene, CDR1 is MNHEY and CDR2 is SVGAGI. CDR3 DNA: TGTGCCAGCAGTCCTTCTGCAGGGTTCTCCTACTATGGCTACACCTTC. Protein: CASSPSAGFSYYGYTF.

The chain uses TRBV12-3 or TRBV12-4 and TRBJ2-1; TRBD1 might be the D (5 bases). The CDR3 covers 12 residues. Trimming stripped 4 bases from V and 10 bases from J, with 11 bases between. CDR3 DNA sequence: TGTGCCAGCAGTTGGGGCTTCCTAGAGCAGTTCTTC. It is translated as CASSWGFLEQFF.

The sample holds a few counts of this clonotype. The chain joins TRBV7-9 to TRBJ2-3, with 12 nucleotides matching TRBD2. CDR1 SEHNR and CDR2 FQNEAQ come from the germline V gene (reference sequence). The CDR3 is 17 residues long. J was trimmed by 4 bases and V by 4 bases; bases with no gene match: 9. The CDR3, as DNA: TGTGCCAGCAGCTCCCCGACTAGCGGGAGTCCCCCAGATACGCAGTATTTT. Translating it yields CASSSPTSGSPPDTQYF.

This clonotype was seen a few times. The chain combines TRBV11-2 with TRBJ1-5; TRBD1 agrees at 7 bases. The CDR3 loop spans 14 amino acids. The germline CDR1 and CDR2 sequences are SGHAT and FQNNGV. Trimming cost V 3 bases and J 2 bases; bases outside gene matches: 1. CDR3 residues: CASSFGTGNQPQHF. CDR3 nucleotide sequence: TGTGCCAGCAGCTTCGGGACAGGCAATCAGCCCCAGCATTTT.

The J gene is TRBJ2-7, the V gene TRBV20-1; 11 nucleotides match TRBD2. The CDR3 loop spans 14 amino acids. Unmatched junction bases numbered 5, after V lost 0 bases and J lost 7 bases. In germline, CDR1 is DFQATT, CDR2 SNEGSKA (reference sequence). The CDR3 spells CSARELAGVSEQYF. Written as DNA, the CDR3 is TGCAGTGCTAGAGAACTAGCGGGAGTTAGTGAGCAGTACTTC.

This chain connects TRBV7-6 to TRBJ2-3, with D perhaps matching TRBD1 (5 bases). The length of the CDR3 is 16 residues. Germline-derived CDR1 and CDR2 are SGHVS and FNYEAQ. Trimming removed 2 bases at V and 5 bases at J, with 17 bases between. The CDR3 loop reads CASSLILMGQVDTQYF. CDR3 in DNA: TGTGCCAGCAGCTTAATCCTTATGGGGCAGGTAGATACGCAGTATTTT.

V is TRBV9 and J is TRBJ2-1, with 9 bases identical to TRBD1. The CDR3 extends over 19 amino acids. Trimming at V came to 4 bases and at J to 4 bases, leaving 18 bases not matched to a gene. Germline V lookup: CDR1 SGDLS, CDR2 YYNGEE. The chain's CDR3 is CASSNRTGASGVRYNEQFF. The DNA of the CDR3 is TGTGCCAGCAGCAATCGGACAGGGGCAAGCGGGGTGCGGTACAATGAGCAGTTCTTC.

The V gene is TRBV5-1, the J gene TRBJ2-5; no clear D gene. The ends were cut back, 4 bases at V and 1 base at J, with 11 bases in the middle. CDR1 is SGHRS, CDR2 YFSETQ, per germline. The CDR3 runs 14 residues. CDR3 in DNA: TGCGCCAGCAGCCTCTACTCGATCCAAGAGACCCAGTACTTC. Its protein is CASSLYSIQETQYF.